The rows below give T cell receptor beta chains drawn from one sample of a study of T cells in Graves' hyperthyroidism and ophthalmopathy. TCRdb processed the multiplex PCR reads anew with MiXCR; each CDR3 protein has one entry. The sample lists around 200,000 distinct CDR3 sequences, 15% to 20% occurring once. The sample comprised blood. Receptors originate from a man aged 35 to 55 with Graves' hyperthyroidism. Each CDR3 is given with its conserved first and last residue. Fields, in order: J gene, clone size, V gene, D gene, CDR3 protein, CDR3 DNA. D genes are given only for firm matches. A row's size may be missing; if present it is once, few, many or a size class.

TRBJ1-2 | many | TRBV3-1 | - | CASSQRSSFYGYTF | TGTGCCAGCAGCCAACGTTCGAGCTTCTATGGCTACACCTTC
TRBJ1-3 | - | TRBV24-1 | TRBD1 | CATSDPRQGGNTIYF | TGTGCCACCAGTGATCCCCGACAGGGGGGAAACACCATATATTTT
TRBJ1-2 | many | TRBV7-2 | - | CASSPRRSRDYGYTF | TGTGCCAGCAGCCCCCGGCGGTCACGAGACTATGGCTACACCTTC
TRBJ2-1 | many | TRBV9 | - | CASSLVGGSYNEQFF | TGTGCCAGCAGCTTAGTGGGGGGCTCCTACAATGAGCAGTTCTTC
TRBJ2-5 | - | TRBV29-1 | - | CSVEQRQETQYF | TGCAGCGTTGAGCAGCGTCAAGAGACCCAGTACTTC
TRBJ2-5 | many | TRBV20-1 | - | CSARTAQETQYF | TGCAGTGCTAGAACAGCTCAAGAGACCCAGTACTTC
TRBJ1-2 | many | TRBV28 | TRBD1 | CASSTHGQGSYGYTF | TGTGCCAGCAGTACTCATGGACAGGGTTCATATGGCTACACCTTC
TRBJ2-3 | many | TRBV7-3 | - | CASSPRNGDPRDTQYF | TGTGCCAGCAGCCCGCGGAACGGGGACCCTCGGGATACGCAGTATTTT
TRBJ2-7 | many | TRBV15 | TRBD1 | CATSREDRGRYEQYF | TGTGCCACCAGCAGAGAGGACAGGGGCCGATACGAGCAGTACTTC
TRBJ1-4 | many | TRBV7-2 | TRBD1 | CASSFDREEGEKLFF | TGTGCCAGCAGCTTCGACAGGGAGGAAGGGGAAAAACTGTTTTTT
TRBJ2-7 | many | TRBV3-1 | TRBD1 | CASSQVHRGEIYEQYF | TGTGCCAGCAGCCAGGTACACAGGGGGGAAATCTACGAGCAGTACTTC
TRBJ1-2 | - | TRBV29-1 | TRBD1 | CSAPLQAGTAWYGYTF | TGCAGCGCCCCTTTACAAGCCGGGACAGCGTGGTATGGCTACACCTTC
TRBJ1-6 | many | TRBV2 | - | CASSPTVSPLHF | TGTGCCAGCAGCCCGACAGTTTCACCCCTCCACTTT
TRBJ1-5 | many | TRBV6-1 | - | CASSEDRAQPQHF | TGTGCCAGCAGTGAAGACAGGGCTCAGCCCCAGCATTTT
TRBJ2-7 | - | TRBV28 | TRBD1 | CASRGTGGEQYF | TGTGCCAGCAGAGGGACAGGCGGGGAGCAGTACTTC
TRBJ2-5 | few | TRBV7-8 | TRBD1 | CASSLAWTGAQKTQYF | TGTGCCAGCAGCTTAGCTTGGACAGGGGCTCAAAAGACCCAGTACTTC
TRBJ1-1 | many | TRBV3-1 | - | CASSQGGSNEAFF | TGTGCCAGCAGCCAAGGCGGATCCAATGAAGCTTTCTTT
TRBJ2-5 | many | TRBV7-2 | - | CASSLGVAQETQYF | TGTGCCAGCAGCTTAGGGGTAGCCCAAGAGACCCAGTACTTC
TRBJ2-3 | - | TRBV5-1 | TRBD2 | CASSLVPGRVDTQYF | TGCGCCAGCTCACTGGTTCCGGGGAGGGTAGATACGCAGTATTTT
TRBJ1-5 | few | TRBV7-2 | - | CASSLEQGGQPQHF | TGTGCCAGCAGCTTAGAACAGGGAGGCCAGCCCCAGCATTTT
TRBJ2-1 | many | TRBV7-2 | TRBD1 | CASSFWTGPSNEQFF | TGTGCCAGCAGCTTCTGGACAGGCCCCTCCAATGAGCAGTTCTTC
TRBJ1-3 | - | TRBV6-1 | - | CASGAGAAGNTIYF | TGTGCCAGTGGCGCGGGGGCGGCTGGAAACACCATATATTTT
TRBJ1-1 | - | TRBV6-1 | - | CASSPPGLAEAFF | TGTGCCAGCAGTCCACCGGGGTTGGCAGAAGCTTTCTTT
TRBJ2-3 | many | TRBV20-1 | TRBD1 | CSATGGEGDGQYF | TGCAGTGCAACAGGGGGCGAGGGCGACGGGCAGTATTTT
TRBJ1-5 | many | TRBV28 | - | CATPARNGVNQPQHF | TGTGCCACCCCCGCCAGGAATGGGGTAAATCAGCCCCAGCATTTT
TRBJ2-3 | many | TRBV5-1 | - | CASSAGTSPSTDTQYF | TGCGCCAGCAGCGCCGGGACTTCCCCTAGCACAGATACGCAGTATTTT
TRBJ2-7 | many | TRBV28 | - | CASTSTGARDEQYF | TGTGCCAGCACGAGCACGGGGGCTAGGGACGAGCAGTACTTC
TRBJ2-1 | few | TRBV10-3 | TRBD1 | CAISTGTGINEQFF | TGTGCCATCAGTACCGGGACAGGGATCAATGAGCAGTTCTTC
TRBJ2-3 | many | TRBV2 | TRBD2 | CASSVLAGGQDTQYF | TGTGCCAGCAGTGTACTAGCGGGGGGGCAAGATACGCAGTATTTT
TRBJ2-5 | - | TRBV12-3/TRBV12-4 | TRBD1 | CASSLRTGPQETQYF | TGTGCCAGCAGTTTACGGACAGGTCCTCAAGAGACCCAGTACTTC
TRBJ2-2 | many | TRBV7-2 | - | CASSLAGGLNTGELFF | TGTGCCAGCAGCTTAGCCGGGGGTCTGAACACCGGGGAGCTGTTTTTT
TRBJ2-5 | few | TRBV5-1 | TRBD1 | CASSRRRGTEETQYF | TGCGCCAGCAGCCGACGCCGTGGGACAGAAGAGACCCAGTACTTC
TRBJ1-6 | - | TRBV2 | TRBD1 | CASNLQGAAYNSPLHF | TGTGCCAGCAACCTGCAGGGGGCCGCCTATAATTCACCCCTCCACTTT
TRBJ2-7 | many | TRBV7-3 | - | CASSFNRPISYEQYF | TGTGCCAGCAGCTTTAACAGGCCGATCTCCTACGAGCAGTACTTC
TRBJ1-1 | few | TRBV4-3 | - | CASRVARGGRNTEAFF | TGCGCCAGCAGGGTAGCGAGGGGTGGTAGGAACACTGAAGCTTTCTTT
TRBJ2-7 | few | TRBV6-1 | TRBD2 | CASNLAGGPYEQYF | TGTGCCAGCAATTTAGCGGGGGGCCCCTACGAGCAGTACTTC
TRBJ1-4 | - | TRBV4-1 | TRBD1 | CASSPGQALREKLFF | TGCGCCAGCAGCCCAGGACAGGCCCTAAGGGAAAAACTGTTTTTT
TRBJ1-1 | many | TRBV6-1 | - | CASSRRGYAFF | TGTGCCAGCAGTAGACGGGGGTACGCTTTCTTT
TRBJ1-2 | many | TRBV5-1 | - | CASSHPNREPYGYTF | TGCGCCAGCAGCCACCCAAACAGGGAACCCTATGGCTACACCTTC
TRBJ1-5 | - | TRBV6-6 | - | CASSYSPDYSNQPQHF | TGTGCCAGCAGTTACTCGCCAGACTATAGCAATCAGCCCCAGCATTTT
TRBJ1-1 | - | TRBV7-9 | - | CASSLGGGGLGTEAFF | TGTGCCAGCAGCTTAGGGGGGGGGGGGCTGGGCACTGAAGCTTTCTTT
TRBJ2-7 | many | TRBV7-2 | TRBD1 | CASTSPPGQRQAYEQYF | TGTGCCAGCACCTCCCCCCCGGGACAGCGCCAAGCCTACGAGCAGTACTTC
TRBJ1-5 | many | TRBV2 | - | CASSDDGRQQPQHF | TGTGCCAGCAGTGACGACGGCCGGCAGCAGCCCCAGCATTTT
TRBJ1-6 | few | TRBV4-1 | - | CASSQYAGPHSPLHF | TGCGCCAGCAGCCAATATGCGGGACCACATTCACCCCTCCACTTT
TRBJ2-3 | many | TRBV27 | - | CASSLSPGDTQYF | TGTGCCAGCAGTTTATCTCCCGGGGATACGCAGTATTTT
TRBJ2-3 | - | TRBV20-1 | - | CSARWGGASDTQYF | TGCAGTGCTAGGTGGGGGGGGGCATCAGATACGCAGTATTTT
TRBJ1-5 | many | TRBV2 | - | CASSAGTPASNQPQHF | TGTGCCAGCAGTGCGGGGACACCAGCCAGCAATCAGCCCCAGCATTTT
TRBJ1-5 | - | TRBV6-1 | TRBD1 | CASSEALQGGWNQPQHF | TGTGCCAGCAGTGAAGCGCTTCAGGGGGGCTGGAATCAGCCCCAGCATTTT
TRBJ2-1 | few | TRBV6-1 | - | CASSEGWSGANEQFF | TGTGCCAGCAGTGAAGGGTGGTCAGGGGCAAATGAGCAGTTCTTC
TRBJ2-7 | - | TRBV2 | TRBD1 | CASGGAGGLQYF | TGTGCCAGCGGGGGAGCAGGGGGCCTGCAGTACTTC
TRBJ1-4 | many | TRBV3-1 | - | CASSQEIARVATNEKLFF | TGTGCCAGCAGCCAAGAGATCGCCAGGGTTGCAACTAATGAAAAACTGTTTTTT
TRBJ1-2 | few | TRBV12-3/TRBV12-4 | TRBD1 | CASSFFRRDRENYGYTF | TGTGCCAGCAGTTTCTTTCGAAGGGACAGGGAGAACTATGGCTACACCTTC
TRBJ1-5 | - | TRBV6-2/TRBV6-3 | - | CASSAREGFMHF | TGTGCCAGCAGTGCCCGGGAGGGGTTTATGCATTTT